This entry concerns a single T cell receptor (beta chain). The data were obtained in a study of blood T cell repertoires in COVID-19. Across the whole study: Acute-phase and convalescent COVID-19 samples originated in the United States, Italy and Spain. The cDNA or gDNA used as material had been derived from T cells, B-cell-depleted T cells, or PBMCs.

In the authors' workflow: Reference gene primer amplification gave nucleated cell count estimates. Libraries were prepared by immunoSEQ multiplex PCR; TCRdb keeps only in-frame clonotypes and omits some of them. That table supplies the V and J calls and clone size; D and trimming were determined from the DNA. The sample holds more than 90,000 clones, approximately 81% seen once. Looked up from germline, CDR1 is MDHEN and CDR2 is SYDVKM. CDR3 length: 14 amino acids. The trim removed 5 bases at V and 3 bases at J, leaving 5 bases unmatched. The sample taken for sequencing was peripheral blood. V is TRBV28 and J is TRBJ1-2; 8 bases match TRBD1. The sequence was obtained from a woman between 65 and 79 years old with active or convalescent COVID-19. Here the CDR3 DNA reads TGTGCCAGCAGTAAAGGACAGGGCCACTATGGCTACACCTTC. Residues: CASSKGQGHYGYTF.